The entry below gives a single TCR beta chain sequence along with its context. Its antigen is unknown. These data are taken from a study of shared clonotypes between healthy human individuals. Study outcomes and limitations: Estimated richness was generally greater in naive than memory subsets.

This CDR3 region has 16 residues. Germline CDR1 SGHTS, CDR2 YDEGEE. V gave up 4 bases and J gave up 0 bases; unmatched junction bases: 6. TCRdb keeps only in-frame clones here, not all; method: immunoSEQ multiplex PCR. Found here are 600,000 to 800,000 clones, roughly 72% of them singletons; the top ten hold under 2%. The chain employs TRBV5-8 and TRBJ2-1, with 8 bases fitting TRBD2. The sequencing sample was made of memory CD4+ T cells sorted from blood. Documented subset: CD45RA-negative fraction. This sequence was found in a woman aged 25 to 39 in good health. CDR3 nucleotides: TGTGCCAGCAGCCGGGAGGGATCGAGCTCCTACAATGAGCAGTTCTTC. This encodes CASSREGSSSYNEQFF.